What follows is one T cell receptor (beta chain) and its context. This specimen comes from a study of blood T cell repertoires in COVID-19. Profiling relied on immunoSEQ multiplex PCR, and the TCRdb table lists in-frame clones only, not all of them. The repertoire holds about 260,000 clones, about nine tenths seen once, with around 1.3% in the top ten. V lost 3 bases and J 0 bases, leaving 9 bases between the germline ends. The CDR3 covers 15 residues. Germline V gives CDR1 SGHNT, CDR2 YENEEA. J is TRBJ2-1 and V is TRBV11-3, with D possibly being TRBD1 (6 bases). Input material: PBMCs or T cells enriched from blood (not recorded which). The receptor comes from a middle-aged woman with acute COVID-19. The CDR3 DNA reads TGTGCCAGCAGCTTGGGGGCCTCCTCCTACAATGAGCAGTTCTTC. Amino acid sequence: CASSLGASSYNEQFF.